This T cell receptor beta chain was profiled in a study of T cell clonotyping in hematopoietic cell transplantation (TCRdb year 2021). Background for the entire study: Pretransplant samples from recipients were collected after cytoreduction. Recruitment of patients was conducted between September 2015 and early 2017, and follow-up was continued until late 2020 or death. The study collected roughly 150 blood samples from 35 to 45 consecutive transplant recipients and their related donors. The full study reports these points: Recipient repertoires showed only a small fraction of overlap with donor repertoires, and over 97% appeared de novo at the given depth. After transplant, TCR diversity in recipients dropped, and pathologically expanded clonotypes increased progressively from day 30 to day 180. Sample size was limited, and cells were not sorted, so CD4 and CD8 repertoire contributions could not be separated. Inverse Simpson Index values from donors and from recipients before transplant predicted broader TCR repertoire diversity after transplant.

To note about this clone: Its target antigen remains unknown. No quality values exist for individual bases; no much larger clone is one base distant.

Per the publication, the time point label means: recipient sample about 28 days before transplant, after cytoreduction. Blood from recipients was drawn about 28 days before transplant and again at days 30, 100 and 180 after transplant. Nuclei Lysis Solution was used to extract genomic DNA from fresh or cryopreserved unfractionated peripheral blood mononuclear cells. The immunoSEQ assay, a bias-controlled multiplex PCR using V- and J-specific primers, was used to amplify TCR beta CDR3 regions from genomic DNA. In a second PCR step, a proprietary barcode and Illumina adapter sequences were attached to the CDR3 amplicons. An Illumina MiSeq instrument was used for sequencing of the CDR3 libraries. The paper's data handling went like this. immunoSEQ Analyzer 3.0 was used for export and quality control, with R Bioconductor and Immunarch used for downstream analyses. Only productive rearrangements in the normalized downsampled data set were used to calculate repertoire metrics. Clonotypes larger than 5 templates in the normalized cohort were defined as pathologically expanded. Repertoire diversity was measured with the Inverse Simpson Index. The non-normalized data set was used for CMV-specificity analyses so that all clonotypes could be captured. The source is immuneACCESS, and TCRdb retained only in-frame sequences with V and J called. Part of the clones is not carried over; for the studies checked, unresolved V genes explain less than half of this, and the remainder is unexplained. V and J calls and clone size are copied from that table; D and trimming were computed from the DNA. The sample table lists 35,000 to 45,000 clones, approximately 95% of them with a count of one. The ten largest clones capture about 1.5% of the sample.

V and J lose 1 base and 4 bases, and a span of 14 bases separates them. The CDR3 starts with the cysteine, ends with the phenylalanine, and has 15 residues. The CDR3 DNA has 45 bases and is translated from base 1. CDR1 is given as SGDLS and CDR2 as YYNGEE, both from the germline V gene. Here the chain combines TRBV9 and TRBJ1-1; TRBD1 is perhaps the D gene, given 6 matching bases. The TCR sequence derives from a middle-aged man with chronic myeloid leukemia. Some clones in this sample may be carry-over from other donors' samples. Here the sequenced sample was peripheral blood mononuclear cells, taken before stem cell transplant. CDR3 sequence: CASSVYLQGGTEAFF. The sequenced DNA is TGTGCCAGCAGCGTATATCTACAGGGAGGCACTGAAGCTTTCTTT. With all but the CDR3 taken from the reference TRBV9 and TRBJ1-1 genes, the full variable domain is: DSGVTQTPKHLITATGQRVTLRCSPRSGDLSVYWYQQSLDQGLQFLIQYYNGEERAKGNILERFSAQQFPDLHSELNLSSLELGDSALYFCASSVYLQGGTEAFFGQGTRLTVV.